This entry is about one T cell receptor (beta chain). Its target is unknown. The investigators reverse transcribed all of the isolated RNA, so they sequenced expressed TCRB transcripts. Profiled with immunoSEQ multiplex PCR; TCRdb holds only in-frame clones, not every one. Of under 850,000 clones in the sample, roughly 13% were seen once. Germline V gene lookup returns CDR1 MDHEN and CDR2 SYDVKM. Trimming took off 3 bases at V and 2 bases at J, with 8 bases between the two ends. This CDR3 has 13 amino acids. This record comes from a study of beta chain features in type 1 diabetes. Notes on the study in general: In all four CD4+ subsets, TCRB CDR3 length was significantly, moderately reduced in type 1 diabetes.

V gene TRBV28 combines with J gene TRBJ2-7; D perhaps matches TRBD1 (5 bases). Sequencing was carried out using naive CD4+ T cells from blood. The sequence was obtained from a man in his late teens or twenties with type 1 diabetes. The CDR3 bases are TGTGCCAGCAGTTTCCAACAGGCCTACGAGCAGTACTTC. It specifies CASSFQQAYEQYF.